Sequencing of this T cell receptor (beta chain) was carried out in a study of blood T cell repertoires in COVID-19. About the study: Researchers got acute and convalescent COVID-19 samples from the United States, Italy and Spain. Sources were T cells, B-cell-depleted T cells, or PBMCs; the material itself was cDNA or gDNA.

CDR1 is SEHNR, CDR2 FQNEAQ, per germline (reference sequence). Trimming removed 5 bases from V and 7 bases from J; junction bases left unmatched: 5. The CDR3 is 14 residues long. Per the study methods: Estimated nucleated cell counts came from reference gene primer amplification. This table comes from immunoSEQ multiplex PCR, and its TCRdb copy is limited to in-frame clones, with some not included. The V and J calls and the clone size are those of that table, but D and trimming were determined from the DNA. The data show a few hundred thousand clones, more than 70% seen once. The chain has TRBV7-9 and TRBJ1-6, with 7 bases that match TRBD1. The material sequenced was peripheral blood. The origin of this receptor is a man aged 45-65 years with active or convalescent COVID-19. In DNA, the CDR3 is TGTGCCAGCAGCACTTCACAGGGGAATTCACCCCTCCACTTT. Translated: CASSTSQGNSPLHF.